Below are 20 T cell receptor beta chains sequenced from a single sample in a study of cytomegalovirus exposure and HLA in healthy donors. This PCR relied on a set of 60 Vbeta primers and 13 Jbeta primers. Produced via immunoSEQ multiplex PCR; TCRdb's table is partial and in-frame only. This table has about 130,000 clones, 80% appearing once. The specimen was PBMCs. These receptors were collected from a man aged 30-40 years in good health and CMV-seronegative.

The V call is TRBV15, the J call TRBJ1-5; D not certain. From germline, CDR1 is LNHNV and CDR2 YYDKDF (reference sequence). Trimming took off 0 bases at V and 0 bases at J, with 3 bases between the two ends. The CDR3 is 14 amino acids. The CDR3 DNA reads TGTGCCACCAGCAGAGACGGTAGCAATCAGCCCCAGCATTTT. It translates to CATSRDGSNQPQHF.

This chain connects TRBV6-5 to TRBJ1-1; D ambiguous. CDR1 MNHEY and CDR2 SVGAGI come from the germline V gene. The CDR3 sequence is 16 residues long. The ends were cut back, 2 bases at V and 0 bases at J, with 13 bases in the middle. Written as DNA, the CDR3 is TGTGCCAGCAGTTACAGGTTTGGACTCATGAACACTGAAGCTTTCTTT. Translated: CASSYRFGLMNTEAFF.

The chain uses TRBV7-2 and TRBJ2-2, with 7 positions matching TRBD1. Germline trimming cut 5 bases from V and 1 base from J; bases unmatched to any gene: 7. Germline V gene data show CDR1 as SGHTA and CDR2 as FQGNSA. The CDR3 consists of 16 residues. Here the CDR3 reads CASSPAGTVNTGELFF. The CDR3 DNA sequence: TGTGCCAGCAGCCCAGCCGGGACAGTGAACACCGGGGAGCTGTTTTTT.

This sequence joins TRBV30 and TRBJ2-5; no firm D call. Trimming stripped 0 bases from V and 3 bases from J, with 8 bases between. Germline V gene data show CDR1 as GTSNPN and CDR2 as SVGIG (reference sequence). The CDR3 runs 13 residues. The CDR3 DNA follows: TGTGCCTGGAGTGTCTGGGCAGAAGAGACCCAGTACTTC. Translated, it gives CAWSVWAEETQYF.

The chain carries TRBV5-1 and TRBJ1-2; the D is unclear. Trimming shortened V by 0 bases and J by 2 bases, and 11 bases separated the two germline ends. From germline, CDR1 is SGHRS and CDR2 YFSETQ. The CDR3 runs 15 residues. The CDR3 DNA is TGCGCCAGCAGCTTGGGCAGGACTCAGAACTATGGCTACACCTTC. As protein: CASSLGRTQNYGYTF.

V and J are TRBV7-8 and TRBJ2-4; 10 bases agree with TRBD1. The CDR3 runs 16 residues. The V gene's germline CDR1 is SGHVS and CDR2 FQNEAQ. V lost 5 bases and J lost 0; bases outside the gene matches: 4. The chain's CDR3 is CASSPGQGRAKNIQYF. The CDR3 DNA reads as TGTGCCAGCAGCCCGGGACAGGGGCGAGCCAAAAACATTCAGTACTTC. The full variable domain, completed using reference TRBV7-8 and TRBJ2-4, is GAGVSQSPRYKVAKRGQDVALRCDPISGHVSLFWYQQALGQGPEFLTYFQNEAQLDKSGLPSDRFFAERPEGSVSTLKIQRTQQEDSAVYLCASSPGQGRAKNIQYFGAGTRLSVL.

V and J are TRBV4-1 and TRBJ2-1; D possibly corresponds to TRBD1 (6 bases). Germline lookup yields CDR1 MGHRA and CDR2 YSYEKL. The CDR3 is made up of 15 amino acids. The germline V and J ends were trimmed by 1 base and 5 bases, with 12 bases remaining between them. The CDR3 sequence: CASSQGLQGNNEQFF. The CDR3 DNA follows: TGCGCCAGCAGCCAAGGCTTACAGGGAAACAATGAGCAGTTCTTC.

The chain uses TRBV5-1 and TRBJ1-4; 8 bases are shared with TRBD1. Trimming took 4 bases from V and 4 from J; bases not matched to a gene: 6. The CDR3 sequence is 15 residues long. Germline values: CDR1 SGHRS, CDR2 YFSETQ. The CDR3 sequence is CASSVTGANNEKLFF. CDR3 DNA sequence: TGCGCCAGCAGCGTGACAGGGGCCAATAATGAAAAACTGTTTTTT.

This chain uses TRBV2 with TRBJ2-3; TRBD2 agrees at 13 bases. Germline CDR1 reads SNHLY; CDR2 reads FYNNEI. The CDR3 totals 18 residues. Unmatched junction bases numbered 4, after V lost 1 base and J lost 0 bases. This chain's CDR3 is CASSEGTSGSTSTDTQYF. The CDR3 bases are TGTGCCAGCAGTGAAGGGACTAGCGGGAGTACTAGCACAGATACGCAGTATTTT.

The chain has TRBV6-5 and TRBJ1-2, with 7 positions matching TRBD1. The CDR3 is 14 residues long. Germline trimming cut 5 bases from V and 6 bases from J; bases unmatched to any gene: 9. Per the germline V gene, CDR1 is MNHEY and CDR2 is SVGAGI. The CDR3 spells CASSGRRDSNGYTF. CDR3 coding DNA: TGTGCCAGCAGTGGGCGCCGGGACAGTAATGGCTACACCTTC.

The chain couples TRBV5-1 to TRBJ2-1; D not certain. The CDR3 has 12 residues. Germline-derived CDR1 and CDR2 are SGHRS and YFSETQ. V dropped 4 bases and J dropped 7 bases, with 9 bases sitting between them. CDR3 amino acids: CASSLGWNEQFF. The DNA of the CDR3 is TGCGCCAGCAGCCTCGGTTGGAATGAGCAGTTCTTC.

This chain connects TRBV4-3 to TRBJ2-2; D possibly corresponds to TRBD1 (6 bases). This CDR3 comprises 14 residues. The V end lost 0 bases, the J end lost 7 bases, and 9 bases lay between the germline ends. Germline CDR1 and CDR2: LGHNA and YSLEER. CDR3: CASSQDLRGGELFF. Here the CDR3 DNA reads TGCGCCAGCAGCCAAGATCTCAGGGGCGGGGAGCTGTTTTTT.

The J gene is TRBJ2-5, the V gene TRBV10-1; no clear D. The CDR3 sequence is 13 residues long. Trimming took 2 bases from V and 7 from J, leaving 11 bases between them. The germline V gene encodes CDR1 WNHNN and CDR2 SYGVQD (reference sequence). The CDR3 spells CASSEHAFGTQYF. The CDR3, as DNA: TGCGCCAGCAGTGAGCATGCATTCGGGACCCAGTACTTC.

In DNA, the CDR3 is TGTGCCTGGAACGGGGAGGTTTACAATGAGCAGTTCTTC. Its translation is CAWNGEVYNEQFF. This sequence joins TRBV30 and TRBJ2-1, with D tentatively TRBD2 (6 bases). The CDR3 totals 13 residues. Trimming pared 4 bases from V and 4 bases from J, leaving 11 bases between. Germline assignment: CDR1 GTSNPN and CDR2 SVGIG (reference sequence).

The chain uses TRBV5-1 and TRBJ2-2; D possibly corresponds to TRBD2 (6 bases). The germline V gene encodes CDR1 SGHRS and CDR2 YFSETQ. V dropped 5 bases and J dropped 1 base, with 15 bases sitting between them. This CDR3 region has 16 residues. The chain's CDR3 is CASSPLARGNTGELFF. The CDR3 DNA reads as TGCGCCAGCAGTCCGCTAGCGAGAGGGAACACCGGGGAGCTGTTTTTT.

The V gene is TRBV5-1, the J gene TRBJ2-5; 12 nucleotides match TRBD2. V trimming: 0 bases; J trimming: 1 base; junction bases outside the gene matches: 4. Germline-derived CDR1 and CDR2 are SGHRS and YFSETQ. The CDR3 sequence is 17 residues long. CDR3 DNA sequence: TGCGCCAGCAGCTTGGGGACTAGCGGGGTTCTCCAAGAGACCCAGTACTTC. This codes for CASSLGTSGVLQETQYF. Full variable domain (rest looked up from reference TRBV5-1 and TRBJ2-5): KAGVTQTPRYLIKTRGQQVTLSCSPISGHRSVSWYQQTPGQGLQFLFEYFSETQRNKGNFPGRFSGRQFSNSRSEMNVSTLELGDSALYLCASSLGTSGVLQETQYFGPGTRLLVL.

This clone was seen only a few times. The V and J genes are TRBV29-1 and TRBJ1-1, with D perhaps matching TRBD1 (5 bases). The CDR3 extends over 13 amino acids. Per the germline V gene, CDR1 is SQVTM and CDR2 is ANQGSEA. The V and J ends lost 8 bases and 3 bases respectively, with 16 bases between them. CDR3 in amino acids: CSCLSGGDTEAFF. The CDR3 nucleotides are TGCAGCTGCCTATCAGGAGGGGACACTGAAGCTTTCTTT.

This sequence joins TRBV27 and TRBJ1-2, with 7 bases fitting TRBD1. This CDR3 spans 15 amino acids. Germline lookup yields CDR1 MNHEY and CDR2 SMNVEV (reference sequence). J lost 5 bases, V lost 5 bases, and 11 bases had no gene match. The CDR3 DNA is TGTGCCAGCAGTCGCTATACCGGGACAGAATATGGCTACACCTTC. Its translation is CASSRYTGTEYGYTF.

The chain uses TRBV28 and TRBJ1-5; D is unclear. CDR3 length: 15 residues. Germline V gives CDR1 MDHEN, CDR2 SYDVKM. V was shortened by 6 bases and J by 1 base, with 13 bases between the two germline ends. The CDR3 DNA sequence: TGTGCCAGCAGCTTACCCGGGAAAAGCAATCAGCCCCAGCATTTT. It codes for CASSLPGKSNQPQHF.

The chain has TRBV5-1 and TRBJ2-5; D remains ambiguous. This CDR3 spans 13 amino acids. Trimming cost V 1 base and J 2 bases, with 6 bases left between them. The V gene's germline CDR1 is SGHRS and CDR2 YFSETQ. CDR3 protein: CASSLRSQETQYF. The CDR3 nucleotides are TGCGCCAGCAGCTTGCGGAGTCAAGAGACCCAGTACTTC.